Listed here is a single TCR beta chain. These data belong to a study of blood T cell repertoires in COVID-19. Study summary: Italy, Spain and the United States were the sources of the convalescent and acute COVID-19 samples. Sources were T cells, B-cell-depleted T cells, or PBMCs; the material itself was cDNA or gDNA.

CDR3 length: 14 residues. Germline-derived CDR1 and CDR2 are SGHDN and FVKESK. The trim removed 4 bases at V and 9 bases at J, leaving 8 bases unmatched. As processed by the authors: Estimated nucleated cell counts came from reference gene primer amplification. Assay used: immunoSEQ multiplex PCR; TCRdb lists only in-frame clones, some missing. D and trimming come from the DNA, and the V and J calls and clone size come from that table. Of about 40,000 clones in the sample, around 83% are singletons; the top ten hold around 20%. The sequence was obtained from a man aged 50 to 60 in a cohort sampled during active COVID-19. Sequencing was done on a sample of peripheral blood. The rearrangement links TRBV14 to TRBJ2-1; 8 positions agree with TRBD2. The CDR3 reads CASSRWGGTSEQFF. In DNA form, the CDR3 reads TGTGCCAGCAGCCGGTGGGGGGGGACTAGTGAGCAGTTCTTC. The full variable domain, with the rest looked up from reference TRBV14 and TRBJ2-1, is EAGVTQFPSHSVIEKGQTVTLRCDPISGHDNLYWYRRVMGKEIKFLLHFVKESKQDESGMPNNRFLAERTGGTYSTLKVQPAELEDSGVYFCASSRWGGTSEQFFGPGTRLTVL.